The rows below give T cell receptor beta chains drawn from one sample of a study of T cell responses to AZD1222 COVID-19 vaccine. Repertoires were generated with immunoSEQ multiplex PCR, while TCRdb's copy carries only in-frame clones and drops some. Of about 59,000 clones in the sample, 75% to 90% were seen once. The source material was peripheral blood, sampled 28 days after the second AZD1222 dose. The receptors were gathered from an adult who received the AZD1222 COVID-19 vaccine. CDR3s include the opening cysteine and the closing phenylalanine or tryptophan. A D gene is named only where the DNA matches it firmly. Only some rows state a clone size, as once, few, many or a class for expanded clones.

size: .
V: TRBV6-4
length: 12
D: .
J: TRBJ2-3
CDR3: CASSDRGHTQYF
DNA: TGTGCCAGCAGTGACCGGGGGCATACGCAGTATTTT

size: .
V: TRBV18
length: 16
D: TRBD2
J: TRBJ2-3
CDR3: CASSPIGGGDGDTQYF
DNA: TGTGCCAGCTCACCAATCGGTGGGGGGGATGGAGATACGCAGTATTTT

size: .
V: TRBV6-5
length: 13
D: .
J: TRBJ1-2
CDR3: CASSYLTQGGYTF
DNA: TGTGCCAGCAGTTACCTGACCCAAGGGGGCTACACCTTC

size: .
V: TRBV27
length: 14
D: .
J: TRBJ2-1
CDR3: CASSLDPAYNEQFF
DNA: TGTGCCAGCAGTTTAGATCCAGCCTACAATGAGCAGTTCTTC

size: .
V: TRBV5-6
length: 15
D: .
J: TRBJ2-7
CDR3: CASSRSGPPSYEQYF
DNA: TGTGCCAGCAGCCGAAGTGGGCCCCCTTCCTACGAGCAGTACTTC

size: .
V: TRBV27
length: 15
D: .
J: TRBJ1-1
CDR3: CASRGGGYLNTEAFF
DNA: TGTGCCAGCAGAGGGGGGGGGTACCTGAACACTGAAGCTTTCTTT

size: .
V: TRBV3-1/TRBV3-2
length: 16
D: .
J: TRBJ2-2
CDR3: CASSPSLTPRPGELFF
DNA: TGTGCCAGCAGCCCGAGTTTGACCCCGAGACCGGGGGAGCTGTTTTTT

size: .
V: TRBV7-9
length: 15
D: .
J: TRBJ1-4
CDR3: CASSLAGTSDEKLFF
DNA: TGTGCCAGCAGCTTAGCGGGGACCTCTGATGAAAAACTGTTTTTT

size: once
V: TRBV5-1
length: 13
D: .
J: TRBJ1-2
CDR3: CASSPTGGYGYTF
DNA: TGCGCCAGCAGCCCTACCGGGGGGTATGGCTACACCTTC

size: .
V: TRBV5-1
length: 14
D: .
J: TRBJ1-4
CDR3: CASSRDIGNEKLFF
DNA: TGCGCCAGCAGCAGGGACATTGGTAATGAAAAACTGTTTTTT

size: .
V: TRBV7-9
length: 14
D: .
J: TRBJ2-3
CDR3: CASSLYDRIEAQYF
DNA: TGTGCCAGCAGCTTATACGACCGAATAGAGGCGCAGTATTTT

size: .
V: TRBV5-4
length: 13
D: .
J: TRBJ2-4
CDR3: CASSAGTDYTQYF
DNA: TGTGCCAGCAGCGCCGGGACGGATTACACTCAGTACTTC

size: .
V: TRBV18
length: 13
D: .
J: TRBJ2-7
CDR3: CASSPRQGYEQYF
DNA: TGTGCCAGCTCACCACGCCAGGGCTACGAGCAGTACTTC

size: once
V: TRBV5-5
length: 15
D: TRBD1
J: TRBJ2-7
CDR3: CASSTAGTDTYEQYF
DNA: TGTGCCAGCAGTACCGCCGGGACAGACACCTACGAGCAGTACTTC

size: once
V: TRBV11-2
length: 11
D: .
J: TRBJ2-1
CDR3: CASSPILEQFF
DNA: TGTGCCAGCAGCCCGATCCTAGAGCAGTTCTTC

size: .
V: TRBV10-3
length: 19
D: TRBD1
J: TRBJ2-3
CDR3: CAISDLGQGGPKGTDTQYF
DNA: TGTGCCATCAGTGACCTGGGACAGGGGGGACCCAAGGGTACAGATACGCAGTATTTT

size: .
V: TRBV6-5
length: 15
D: TRBD2
J: TRBJ2-1
CDR3: CASRPGTSGYNEQFF
DNA: TGTGCCAGCAGGCCCGGGACTAGCGGATACAATGAGCAGTTCTTC

size: .
V: TRBV19
length: 13
D: .
J: TRBJ1-1
CDR3: CASSIQRGERAFF
DNA: TGTGCCAGTAGTATACAGCGCGGGGAGAGGGCTTTCTTT

size: .
V: TRBV14
length: 15
D: .
J: TRBJ1-1
CDR3: CASSQFGQMNTEAFF
DNA: TGTGCCAGCAGCCAATTTGGACAGATGAACACTGAAGCTTTCTTT

size: .
V: TRBV3-1/TRBV3-2
length: 12
D: .
J: TRBJ2-5
CDR3: CASSQGQETQYF
DNA: TGTGCCAGCAGCCAGGGCCAAGAGACCCAGTACTTC

size: .
V: TRBV5-4
length: 15
D: TRBD1
J: TRBJ2-3
CDR3: CASSTRQGDTDTQYF
DNA: TGTGCCAGCAGCACCCGACAGGGAGACACAGATACGCAGTATTTT

size: .
V: TRBV28
length: 15
D: TRBD1
J: TRBJ2-1
CDR3: CASSFSGQGQGEQFF
DNA: TGTGCCAGCAGTTTCTCTGGACAGGGGCAGGGTGAGCAGTTCTTC

size: .
V: TRBV6-5
length: 14
D: .
J: TRBJ1-1
CDR3: CASSSTSGVTEAFF
DNA: TGTGCCAGCAGTTCGACCAGCGGGGTCACTGAAGCTTTCTTT

size: .
V: TRBV20-1
length: 12
D: .
J: TRBJ2-2
CDR3: CSASYNAGELFF
DNA: TGCAGTGCTAGTTACAACGCCGGGGAGCTGTTTTTT

size: .
V: TRBV10-3
length: 18
D: TRBD2
J: TRBJ2-2
CDR3: CAISSKSPSGINTGELFF
DNA: TGTGCCATCAGTTCGAAGTCCCCTAGCGGGATTAACACCGGGGAGCTGTTTTTT

size: .
V: TRBV7-2
length: 13
D: .
J: TRBJ1-2
CDR3: CASSLAEKNGYTF
DNA: TGTGCCAGCAGCTTAGCGGAGAAGAATGGCTACACCTTC

size: .
V: TRBV5-1
length: 16
D: TRBD1
J: TRBJ1-5
CDR3: CASSLDGTGINQPQHF
DNA: TGCGCCAGCAGCTTGGATGGGACAGGTATCAATCAGCCCCAGCATTTT

size: .
V: TRBV3-1/TRBV3-2
length: 16
D: .
J: TRBJ1-4
CDR3: CASSHGLGRVNEKLFF
DNA: TGTGCCAGCAGCCACGGATTAGGACGGGTTAATGAAAAACTGTTTTTT